This T cell receptor beta chain was captured by sequencing in a study of shared clonotypes between healthy human individuals. Note on this clone: The antigen is not known.

V gave up 4 bases and J gave up 0 bases, with 12 bases separating them. The V gene's germline CDR1 is MDHEN and CDR2 SYDVKM. The CDR3 length is 15 residues. Study outcomes and limitations: Relative to clonotypes present in all four donors, those not shared had lower generation probabilities. Naive subsets usually exceeded memory subsets in estimated richness.

The authors loaded 150 to 250 ng DNA, some 32,000 T cell genomes, into sorted-subset replicate PCRs. Here immunoSEQ multiplex PCR was the method, and the copy in TCRdb shows in-frame clones only, minus some. The sample has over 950,000 clones, approximately 77% seen once. The clonotype was recovered from a young man in good health. Some clones in this sample may be carry-over from other donors' samples. Sequencing was done on a sample of memory CD4+ T cells from PBMCs. Subset given: CD45RA-negative fraction. The chain links TRBV28 to TRBJ1-2, with D possibly being TRBD1 (6 bases). CDR3 in amino acids: CASSYGGAPNYGYTF. The CDR3 nucleotides are TGTGCCAGCAGTTACGGGGGGGCTCCTAACTATGGCTACACCTTC.